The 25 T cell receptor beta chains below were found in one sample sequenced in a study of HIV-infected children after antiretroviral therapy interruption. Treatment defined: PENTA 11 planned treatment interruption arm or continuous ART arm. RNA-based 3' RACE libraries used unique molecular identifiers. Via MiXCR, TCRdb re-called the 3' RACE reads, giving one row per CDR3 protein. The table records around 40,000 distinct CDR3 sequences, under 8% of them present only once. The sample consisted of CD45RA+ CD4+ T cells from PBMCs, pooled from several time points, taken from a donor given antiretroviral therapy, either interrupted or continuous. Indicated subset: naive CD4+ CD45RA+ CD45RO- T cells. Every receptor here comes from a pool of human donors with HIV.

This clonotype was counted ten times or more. In nucleotides, the CDR3 is TGCGCCAGCAGCGGGCCCCCGTTCAGCACCGGGGAGCTGTTTTTT. Its translation: CASSGPPFSTGELFF. J is TRBJ2-2 and V is TRBV5-1; D is unclear. Germline V gene sequence: CDR1 SGHRS, CDR2 YFSETQ. V shed 4 bases and J shed 4 bases, with 14 bases lying between them. The CDR3 contains 15 residues. The full variable domain, completed using reference TRBV5-1 and TRBJ2-2, is KAGVTQTPRYLIKTRGQQVTLSCSPISGHRSVSWYQQTPGQGLQFLFEYFSETQRNKGNFPGRFSGRQFSNSRSEMNVSTLELGDSALYLCASSGPPFSTGELFFGEGSRLTVL.

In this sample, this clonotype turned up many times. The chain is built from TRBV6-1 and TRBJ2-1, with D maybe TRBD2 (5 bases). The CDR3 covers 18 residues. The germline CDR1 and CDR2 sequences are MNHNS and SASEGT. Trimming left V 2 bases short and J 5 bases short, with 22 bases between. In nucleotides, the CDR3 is TGTGCCAGCAGTGAACGGACGATAGCGAACTTAGCCAACAATGAGCAGTTCTTC. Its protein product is CASSERTIANLANNEQFF.

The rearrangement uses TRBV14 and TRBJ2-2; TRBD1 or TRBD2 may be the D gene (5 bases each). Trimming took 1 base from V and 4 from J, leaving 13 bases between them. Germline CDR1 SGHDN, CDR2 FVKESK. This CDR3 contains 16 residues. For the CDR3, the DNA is TGTGCCAGCAGCCAAGGCTCAGGGAGTTTCACCGGGGAGCTGTTTTTT. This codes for CASSQGSGSFTGELFF.

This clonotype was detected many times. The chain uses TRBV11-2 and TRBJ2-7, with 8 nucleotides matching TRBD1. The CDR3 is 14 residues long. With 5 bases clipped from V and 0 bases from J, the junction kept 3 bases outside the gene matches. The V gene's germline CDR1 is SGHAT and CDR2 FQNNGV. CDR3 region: CASSRDRGSYEQYF. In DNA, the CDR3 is TGTGCCAGCAGCCGAGACAGGGGCTCCTACGAGCAGTACTTC. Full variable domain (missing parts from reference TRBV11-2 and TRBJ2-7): EAGVAQSPRYKIIEKRQSVAFWCNPISGHATLYWYQQILGQGPKLLIQFQNNGVVDDSQLPKDRFSAERLKGVDSTLKIQPAKLEDSAVYLCASSRDRGSYEQYFGPGTRLTVT.

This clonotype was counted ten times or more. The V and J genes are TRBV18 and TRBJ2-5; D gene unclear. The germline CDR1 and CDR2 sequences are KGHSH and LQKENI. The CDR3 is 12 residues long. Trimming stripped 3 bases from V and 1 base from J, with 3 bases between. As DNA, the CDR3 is TGTGCCAGCTCACCGTCCCAAGAGACCCAGTACTTC. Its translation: CASSPSQETQYF. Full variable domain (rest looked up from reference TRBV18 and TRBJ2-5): NAGVMQNPRHLVRRRGQEARLRCSPMKGHSHVYWYRQLPEEGLKFMVYLQKENIIDESGMPKERFSAEFPKEGPSILRIQQVVRGDSAAYFCASSPSQETQYFGPGTRLLVL.

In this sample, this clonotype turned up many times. The CDR3, as DNA: TGCGCCAGCAGCCTACATAAGCGGGAGCAGTTCTTC. It translates to CASSLHKREQFF. The genes are TRBV5-1 and TRBJ2-1, with D maybe TRBD2 (5 bases). The CDR3 consists of 12 residues. Looked up from germline, CDR1 is SGHRS and CDR2 is YFSETQ. Trimming stripped 4 bases from V and 10 bases from J, with 12 bases between.

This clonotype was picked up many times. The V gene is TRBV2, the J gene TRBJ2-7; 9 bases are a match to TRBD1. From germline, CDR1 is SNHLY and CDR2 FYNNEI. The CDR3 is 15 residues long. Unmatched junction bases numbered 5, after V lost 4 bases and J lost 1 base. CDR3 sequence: CASSGQGGGSYEQYF. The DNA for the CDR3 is TGTGCCAGCAGTGGACAGGGGGGTGGATCCTACGAGCAGTACTTC.

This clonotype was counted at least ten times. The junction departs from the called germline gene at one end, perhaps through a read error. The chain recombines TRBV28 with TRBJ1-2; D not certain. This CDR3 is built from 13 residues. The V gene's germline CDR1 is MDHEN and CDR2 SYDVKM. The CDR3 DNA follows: TGTGCTAGCAGTTTATCTGCAAACTCCGACTACACCTTC. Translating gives CASSLSANSDYTF.

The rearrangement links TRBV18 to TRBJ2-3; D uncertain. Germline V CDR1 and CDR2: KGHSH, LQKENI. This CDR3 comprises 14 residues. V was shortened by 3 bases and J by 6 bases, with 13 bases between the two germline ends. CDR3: CASSPIVGADTQYF. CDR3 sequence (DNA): TGTGCCAGCTCACCCATTGTGGGCGCGGATACGCAGTATTTT.

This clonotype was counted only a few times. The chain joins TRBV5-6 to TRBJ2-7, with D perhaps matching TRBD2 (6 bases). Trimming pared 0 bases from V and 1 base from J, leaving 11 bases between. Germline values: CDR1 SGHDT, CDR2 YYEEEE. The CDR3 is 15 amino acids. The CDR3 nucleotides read TGTGCCAGCAGCTTGGTCGGGGAGGCATCCTACGAGCAGTACTTC. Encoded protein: CASSLVGEASYEQYF.

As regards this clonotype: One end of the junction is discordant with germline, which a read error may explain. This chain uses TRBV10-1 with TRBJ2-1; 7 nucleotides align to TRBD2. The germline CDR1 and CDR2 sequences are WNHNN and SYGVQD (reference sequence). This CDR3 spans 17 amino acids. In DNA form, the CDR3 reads TGTGCCAGCTACCCCCGGAGCGGGGAGAGCTCCTACAATGAGCAGTTCTTC. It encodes CASYPRSGESSYNEQFF.

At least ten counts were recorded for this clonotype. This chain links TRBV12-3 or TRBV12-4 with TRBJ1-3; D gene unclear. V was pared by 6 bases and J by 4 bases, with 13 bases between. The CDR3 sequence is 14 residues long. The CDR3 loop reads CASRPLAAGNTIYF. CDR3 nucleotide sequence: TGTGCCAGCAGGCCTCTCGCGGCCGGAAACACCATATATTTT.

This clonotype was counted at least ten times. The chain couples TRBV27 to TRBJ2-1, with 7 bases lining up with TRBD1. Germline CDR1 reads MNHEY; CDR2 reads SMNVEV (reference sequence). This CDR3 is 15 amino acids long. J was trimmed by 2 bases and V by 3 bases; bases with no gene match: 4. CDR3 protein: CASSFNDRAYNEQFF. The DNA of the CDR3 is TGTGCCAGCAGTTTCAACGACAGGGCCTACAATGAGCAGTTCTTC.

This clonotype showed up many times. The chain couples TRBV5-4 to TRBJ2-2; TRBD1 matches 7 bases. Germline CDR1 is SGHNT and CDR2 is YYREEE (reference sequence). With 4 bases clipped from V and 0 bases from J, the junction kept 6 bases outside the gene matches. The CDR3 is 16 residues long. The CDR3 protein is CASSVGQAANTGELFF. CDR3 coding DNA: TGTGCCAGCAGCGTAGGACAGGCCGCGAACACCGGGGAGCTGTTTTTT.

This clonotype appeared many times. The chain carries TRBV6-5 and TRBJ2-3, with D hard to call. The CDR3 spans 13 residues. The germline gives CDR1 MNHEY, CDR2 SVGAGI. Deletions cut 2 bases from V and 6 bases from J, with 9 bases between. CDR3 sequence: CASSYPASDTQYF. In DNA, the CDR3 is TGTGCCAGCAGTTACCCTGCTTCGGATACGCAGTATTTT.

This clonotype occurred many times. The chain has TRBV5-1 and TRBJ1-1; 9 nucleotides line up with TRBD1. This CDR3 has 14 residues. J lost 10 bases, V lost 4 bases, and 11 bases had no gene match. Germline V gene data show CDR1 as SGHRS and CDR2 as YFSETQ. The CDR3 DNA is TGCGCCAGCAGCGGTTTACAGGGGGCGACGGGAGCTTTCTTT. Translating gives CASSGLQGATGAFF.

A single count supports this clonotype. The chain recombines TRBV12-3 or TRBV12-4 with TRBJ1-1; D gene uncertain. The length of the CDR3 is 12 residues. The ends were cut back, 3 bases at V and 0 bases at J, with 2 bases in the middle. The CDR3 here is CASSFMNTEAFF. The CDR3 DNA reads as TGTGCCAGCAGTTTTATGAACACTGAAGCTTTCTTT.

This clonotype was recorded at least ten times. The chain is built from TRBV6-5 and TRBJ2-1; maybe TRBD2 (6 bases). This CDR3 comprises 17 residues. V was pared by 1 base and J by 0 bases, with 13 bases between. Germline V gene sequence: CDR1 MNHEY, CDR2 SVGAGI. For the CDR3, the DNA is TGTGCCAGCAGTTACTTGGGACTGGAAGCCTCCTACAATGAGCAGTTCTTC. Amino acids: CASSYLGLEASYNEQFF.

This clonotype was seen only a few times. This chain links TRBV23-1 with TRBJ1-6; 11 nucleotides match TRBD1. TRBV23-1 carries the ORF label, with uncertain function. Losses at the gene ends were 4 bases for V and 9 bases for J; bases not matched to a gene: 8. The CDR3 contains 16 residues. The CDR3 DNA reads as TGCGCCAGCAGTCCCTGGACAGGGGGCTTCGGTTCACCCCTCCACTTT. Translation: CASSPWTGGFGSPLHF.

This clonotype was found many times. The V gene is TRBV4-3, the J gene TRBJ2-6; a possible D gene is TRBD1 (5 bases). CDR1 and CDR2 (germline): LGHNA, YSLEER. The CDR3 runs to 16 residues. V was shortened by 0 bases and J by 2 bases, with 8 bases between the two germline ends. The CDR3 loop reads CASSQDSGTGANVLTF. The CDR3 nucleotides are TGCGCCAGCAGCCAAGATTCAGGGACTGGGGCCAACGTCCTGACTTTC.

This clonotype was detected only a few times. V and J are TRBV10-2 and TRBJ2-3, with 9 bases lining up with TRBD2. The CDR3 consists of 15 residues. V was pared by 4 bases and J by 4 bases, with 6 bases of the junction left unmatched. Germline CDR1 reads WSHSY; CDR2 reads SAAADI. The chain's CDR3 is CASSGLAGFSDTQYF. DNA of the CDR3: TGCGCCAGCAGTGGCCTAGCGGGATTCTCAGATACGCAGTATTTT.

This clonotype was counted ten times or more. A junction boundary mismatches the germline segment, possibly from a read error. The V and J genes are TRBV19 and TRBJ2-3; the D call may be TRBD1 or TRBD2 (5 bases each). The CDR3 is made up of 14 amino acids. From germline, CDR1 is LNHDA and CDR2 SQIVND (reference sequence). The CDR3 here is CASTFGTTPPHLVF. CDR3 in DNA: TGTGCCAGTACCTTCGGGACCACCCCACCCCACCTCGTCTTT.

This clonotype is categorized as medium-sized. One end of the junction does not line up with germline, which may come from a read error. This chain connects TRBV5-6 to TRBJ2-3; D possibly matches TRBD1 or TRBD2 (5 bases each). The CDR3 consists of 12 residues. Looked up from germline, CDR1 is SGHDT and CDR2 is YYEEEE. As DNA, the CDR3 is TGTGCCAGCAGCCGTGAACGGGGACGGACAACTTTT. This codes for CASSRERGRTTF.

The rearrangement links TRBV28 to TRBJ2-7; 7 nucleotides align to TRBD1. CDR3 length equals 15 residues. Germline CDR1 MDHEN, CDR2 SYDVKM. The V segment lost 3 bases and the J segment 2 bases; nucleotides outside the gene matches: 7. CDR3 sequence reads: CASSLEGTAPYEQYF. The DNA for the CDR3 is TGTGCCAGCAGTTTGGAAGGGACAGCCCCCTACGAGCAGTACTTC.

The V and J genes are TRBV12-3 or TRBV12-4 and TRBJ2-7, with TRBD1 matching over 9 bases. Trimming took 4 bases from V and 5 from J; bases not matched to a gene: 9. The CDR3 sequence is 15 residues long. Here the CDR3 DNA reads TGTGCCAGCAGTTCCCAAGGGACAGGGATCGACGAGCAGTACTTC. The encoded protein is CASSSQGTGIDEQYF.